Listed below are T cell receptor beta chains from one sample, sequenced in a study of T cells after yellow fever vaccination. TCRdb reprocessed the 5' RACE reads via MiXCR and lists one record per CDR3 protein. The table has around 63,000 distinct CDR3 sequences, about 7.8% seen once. Sequencing was performed on CD8+ T cells sorted from PBMCs, taken 15 days after the yellow fever booster vaccination. Receptors originate from a man younger than 40 who received the YFV17D yellow fever vaccine. CDR3s leave out the opening cysteine and the closing phenylalanine or tryptophan.

J gene | V gene | CDR3 protein
TRBJ2-3 | TRBV14 | ASSQRSLAGYTDTQY
TRBJ2-3 | TRBV28 | AILSPQGYTQY
TRBJ2-2 | TRBV28 | ASSGFPGELF
TRBJ1-2 | TRBV6-5 | ASSYTGGSNYGYT
TRBJ2-7 | TRBV7-2 | ASSLGVALYEQY
TRBJ2-7 | TRBV6-1 | ASSVRQASYEQY
TRBJ2-7 | TRBV28 | ASSRGGDRANEQY
TRBJ2-4 | TRBV2 | ASTEGNIQY
TRBJ2-5 | TRBV7-9 | ASSPGSNWREETQY
TRBJ2-3 | TRBV23-1 | ASSQSAAGRFTDTQY
TRBJ2-1 | TRBV3-1 | ASSQDPGTLNEQF
TRBJ2-3 | TRBV30 | AWSSPWTGANTQY
TRBJ2-1 | TRBV24-1 | ATSDSGFEQF
TRBJ2-5 | TRBV12-3/TRBV12-4 | ASSLAGSQETQY
TRBJ2-5 | TRBV11-2 | ASRTPLQAEDQETQY
TRBJ2-1 | TRBV12-3/TRBV12-4 | ASQGGYNEQF
TRBJ2-5 | TRBV4-3 | ASSQDLLPGETQY
TRBJ2-1 | TRBV12-3/TRBV12-4 | ASSLTVSEQF